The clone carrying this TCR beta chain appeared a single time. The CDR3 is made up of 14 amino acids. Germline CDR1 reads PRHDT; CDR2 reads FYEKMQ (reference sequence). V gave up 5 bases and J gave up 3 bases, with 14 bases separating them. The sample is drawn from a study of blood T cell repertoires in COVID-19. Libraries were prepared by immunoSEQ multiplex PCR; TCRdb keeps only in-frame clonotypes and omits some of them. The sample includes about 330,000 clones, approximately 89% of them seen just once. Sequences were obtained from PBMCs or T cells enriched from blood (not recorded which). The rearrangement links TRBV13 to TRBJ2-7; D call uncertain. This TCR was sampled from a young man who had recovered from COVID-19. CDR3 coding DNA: TGTGCCAGCAGCCCCGGTTCCCTTATCTACGAGCAGTACTTC. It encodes CASSPGSLIYEQYF.